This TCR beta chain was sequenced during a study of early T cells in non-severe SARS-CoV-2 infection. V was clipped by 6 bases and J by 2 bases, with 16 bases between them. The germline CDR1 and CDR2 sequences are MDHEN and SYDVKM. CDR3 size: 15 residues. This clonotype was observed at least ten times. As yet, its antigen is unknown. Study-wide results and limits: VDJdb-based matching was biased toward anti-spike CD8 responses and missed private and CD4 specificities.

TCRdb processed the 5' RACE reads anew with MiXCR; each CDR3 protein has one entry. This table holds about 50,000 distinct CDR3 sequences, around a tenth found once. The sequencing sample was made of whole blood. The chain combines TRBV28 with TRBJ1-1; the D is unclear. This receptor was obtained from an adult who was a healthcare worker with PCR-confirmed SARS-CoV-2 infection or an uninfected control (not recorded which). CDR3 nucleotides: TGTGCCAGCAGCCCTGGAACTGTTTTAAACACTGAAGCTTTCTTT. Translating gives CASSPGTVLNTEAFF.